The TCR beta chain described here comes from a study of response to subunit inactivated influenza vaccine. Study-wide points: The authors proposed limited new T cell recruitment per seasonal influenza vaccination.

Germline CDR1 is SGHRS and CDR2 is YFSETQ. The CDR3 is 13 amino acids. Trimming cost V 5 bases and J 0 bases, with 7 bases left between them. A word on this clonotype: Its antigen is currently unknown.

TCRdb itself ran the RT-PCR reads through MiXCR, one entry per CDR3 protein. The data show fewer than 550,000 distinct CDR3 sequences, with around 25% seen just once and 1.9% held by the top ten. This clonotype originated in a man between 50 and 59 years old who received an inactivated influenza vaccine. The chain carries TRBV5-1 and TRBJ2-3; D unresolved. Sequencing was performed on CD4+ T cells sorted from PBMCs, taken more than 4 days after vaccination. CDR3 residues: CASRDGSTDTQYF. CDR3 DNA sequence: TGCGCCAGCAGGGACGGGAGCACAGATACGCAGTATTTT. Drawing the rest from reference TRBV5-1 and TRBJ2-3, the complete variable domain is KAGVTQTPRYLIKTRGQQVTLSCSPISGHRSVSWYQQTPGQGLQFLFEYFSETQRNKGNFPGRFSGRQFSNSRSEMNVSTLELGDSALYLCASRDGSTDTQYFGPGTRLTVL.